This TCR beta chain comes out of a study of CXCR3-negative and CXCR3-positive naive CD8 T cells. Findings and limits, study-wide: Unlike memory cells, which differed, naive CXCR3-negative and CXCR3-positive cells had similar TRBV-TRBJ usage. Fresh PBMCs went into most assays, and CXCR3 expression partly declined after cryopreservation. Both naive subsets had comparably high diversity; memory CD8+ cells much lower.

As to this clonotype: Its antigen remains unknown.

Germline V gene data show CDR1 as DFQATT and CDR2 as SNEGSKA (reference sequence). This CDR3 is 16 amino acids long. 5' RACE with UMI labels generated the TRB cDNA libraries. TCRdb reprocessed the 5' RACE reads; each CDR3 protein has one entry and no DNA is given. Its table records about 81,000 distinct CDR3 sequences. This chain links TRBV20-1 with TRBJ2-3; checking the TCRdb D call of TRBD1 is not possible without DNA. This clonotype was sampled from a human donor in good health. Some clones in this sample may be carry-over from other donors' samples. Source material: naive CXCR3- CD8+ T cells from blood. This sample's subset: CD45RO-CCR7+CD27+CD95- naive CD8+ T cells lacking CXCR3 (TNR3-). The CDR3 loop is CSAPSLTGPSTDTQYF.